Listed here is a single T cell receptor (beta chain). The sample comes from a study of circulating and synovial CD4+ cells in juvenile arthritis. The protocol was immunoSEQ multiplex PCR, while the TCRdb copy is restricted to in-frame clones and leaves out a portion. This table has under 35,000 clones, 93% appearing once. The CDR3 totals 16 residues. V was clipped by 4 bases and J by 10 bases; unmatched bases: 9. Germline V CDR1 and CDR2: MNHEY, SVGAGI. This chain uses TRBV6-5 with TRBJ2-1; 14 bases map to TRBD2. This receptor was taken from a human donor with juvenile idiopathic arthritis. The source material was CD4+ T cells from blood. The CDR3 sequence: CASSSGLAGAYGEQFF. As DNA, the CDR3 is TGTGCCAGCAGTTCGGGACTAGCGGGAGCCTACGGAGAGCAGTTCTTC.